This TCR beta chain appears in the sequencing data of a study of patients and donors after allogeneic stem cell transplantation. The germline V gene encodes CDR1 DFQATT and CDR2 SNEGSKA (reference sequence). V lost 1 base and J 0 bases, leaving 16 bases between the germline ends. The CDR3 totals 16 residues. TCRdb used MiXCR to reprocess the RT-PCR reads, holding one entry per CDR3 protein. The profile shows 900,000 to 1,000,000 distinct CDR3 sequences, approximately 18% of them singletons. Sequences were obtained from blood, either unsorted or a sorted T cell fraction (not recorded which). The source of this sequence is a human donor who was either an allogeneic HSCT recipient or a stem cell or donor lymphocyte infusion donor (not recorded which). It is not recorded whose cells these are; they may come from a transplant donor. The chain employs TRBV20-1 and TRBJ2-7, with D possibly being TRBD2 (6 bases). The chain's CDR3 is CSARGGGNRDSYEQYF. CDR3 sequence (DNA): TGCAGTGCTAGAGGAGGAGGGAACCGGGACTCCTACGAGCAGTACTTC.